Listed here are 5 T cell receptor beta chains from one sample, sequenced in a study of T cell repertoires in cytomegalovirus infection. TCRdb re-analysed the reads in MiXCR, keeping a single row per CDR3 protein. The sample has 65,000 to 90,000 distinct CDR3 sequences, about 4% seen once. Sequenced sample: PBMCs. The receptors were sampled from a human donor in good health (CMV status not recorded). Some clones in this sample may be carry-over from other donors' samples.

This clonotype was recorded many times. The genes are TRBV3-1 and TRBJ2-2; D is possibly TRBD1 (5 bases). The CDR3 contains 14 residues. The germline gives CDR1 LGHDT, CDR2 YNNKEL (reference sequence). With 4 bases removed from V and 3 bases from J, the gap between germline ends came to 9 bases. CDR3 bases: TGTGCCAGCAGCCCACCACAGGACACCGGGGAGCTGTTTTTT. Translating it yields CASSPPQDTGELFF.

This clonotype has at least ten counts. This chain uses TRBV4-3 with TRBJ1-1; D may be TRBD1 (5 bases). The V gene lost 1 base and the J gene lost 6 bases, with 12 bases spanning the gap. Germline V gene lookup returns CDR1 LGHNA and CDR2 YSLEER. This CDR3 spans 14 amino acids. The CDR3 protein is CASSQGGVGAEAFF. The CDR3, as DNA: TGCGCCAGCAGCCAAGGGGGCGTGGGCGCTGAAGCTTTCTTT.

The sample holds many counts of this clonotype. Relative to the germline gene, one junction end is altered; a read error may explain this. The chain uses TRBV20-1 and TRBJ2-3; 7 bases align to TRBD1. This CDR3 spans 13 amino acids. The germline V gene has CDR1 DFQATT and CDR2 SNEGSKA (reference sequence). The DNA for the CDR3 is TGTAGTGCTAGACTACAGGGGTCAGATACGCAGTATTTT. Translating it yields CSARLQGSDTQYF.

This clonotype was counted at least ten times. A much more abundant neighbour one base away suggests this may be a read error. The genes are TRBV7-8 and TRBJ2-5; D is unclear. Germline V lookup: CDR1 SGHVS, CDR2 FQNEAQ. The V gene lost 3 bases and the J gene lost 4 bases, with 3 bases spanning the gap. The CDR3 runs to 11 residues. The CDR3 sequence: CASSFTETQYF. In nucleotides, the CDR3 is TGTGCCAGCAGCTTTACAGAGACCCAGTACTTC. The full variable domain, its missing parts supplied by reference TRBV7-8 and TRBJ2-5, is GAGVSQSPRYKVAKRGQDVALRCDPISGHVSLFWYQQALGQGPEFLTYFQNEAQLDKSGLPSDRFFAERPEGSVSTLKIQRTQQEDSAVYLCASSFTETQYFGPGTRLLVL.

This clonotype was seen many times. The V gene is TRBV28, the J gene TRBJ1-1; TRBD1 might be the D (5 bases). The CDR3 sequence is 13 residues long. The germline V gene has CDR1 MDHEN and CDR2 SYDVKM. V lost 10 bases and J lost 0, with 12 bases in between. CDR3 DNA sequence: TGTGCCACAGGGCAGGTGATGAACACTGAAGCTTTCTTT. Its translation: CATGQVMNTEAFF.